The present T cell receptor beta chain was sequenced within a study of T cells in Graves' hyperthyroidism and ophthalmopathy. Germline CDR1 reads MNHEY; CDR2 reads SVGAGI. The CDR3 is 15 residues long. Amplification yielded TCR beta CDR3 regions, with RNA transcripts as the source. HTBI primers were employed in a first-round RT-PCR of the TCR CDR3. TCRdb ran MiXCR on the multiplex PCR reads and lists one entry per CDR3 protein. This table has about 680,000 distinct CDR3 sequences, about 35% appearing once. Researchers barred patients who had uncontrolled infection, other autoimmune disease, pregnancy or lactation. The diagnoses drew upon clinical symptoms, serum thyroxine and TRAb, thyroid ultrasound and orbital computed tomography. In this sample, this clonotype turned up once. A much larger clone lies one base from this, so it may be a read error.

The TCR comes from a woman in her forties with Graves' hyperthyroidism. The chain couples TRBV6-5 to TRBJ1-6, with D possibly TRBD1 on 5 matching bases. Input material: blood. CDR3 residues: CAISYVGRKNSPLHF. DNA for the CDR3: TGTGCCATCAGTTACGTGGGACGCAAAAATTCACCCCTCCACTTT.